This T cell receptor beta chain is drawn from a study of T cell repertoires in cytomegalovirus infection. Study outcomes and limitations: Frequencies of public TCR beta families were cumulated, and this identified carriers of CMV plus the relevant HLA. The ex vivo response was dominated by HLA-C-restricted CMV-specific TCR beta clonotypes.

TCRdb used MiXCR to reprocess the reads, holding one entry per CDR3 protein. This table has roughly 500,000 distinct CDR3 sequences, approximately 10% appearing once. Many counts were recorded for this clonotype. Its cognate antigen is unknown. The source is a human donor in good health (CMV status not recorded). Some clones in this sample may be carry-over from other donors' samples. Sample: PBMCs.

The CDR3 sequence: CASSLDRGITNEQFF. The DNA for the CDR3 is TGTGCCAGCAGCTTGGACAGGGGCATAACGAATGAGCAGTTCTTC. J is TRBJ2-1 and V is TRBV11-2; 9 bases match TRBD1. CDR1 and CDR2 (germline): SGHAT, FQNNGV. V was pared by 3 bases and J by 7 bases, with 7 bases of the junction left unmatched. The CDR3 runs 15 residues.